Below are 26 T cell receptor beta chains sequenced from a single sample in a study of blood T cell repertoires in COVID-19. Measured with immunoSEQ multiplex PCR; TCRdb has only the in-frame clones, and not every one. This sample carries 350,000 or so clones, roughly 87% of them seen once, and the ten largest clones take roughly 3.9%. The sequenced sample was peripheral blood. The receptors were gathered from a woman aged 60-75 years with COVID-19, enrolled during active disease.

This rearrangement joins TRBV5-1 to TRBJ2-1; the D gene is possibly TRBD1 (6 bases). CDR3 length: 17 amino acids. V lost 3 bases and J lost 10, with 26 bases in between. Germline CDR1 and CDR2: SGHRS and YFSETQ. The CDR3 loop reads CASSSAWFGTNDKEQFF. Here the CDR3 DNA reads TGCGCCAGCAGCTCAGCTTGGTTCGGGACAAACGATAAAGAGCAGTTCTTC.

This chain joins TRBV11-2 and TRBJ2-5; a weak D match, TRBD1 (7 bases). V lost 1 base, J lost 5 bases, and 14 bases lay in between. CDR1 SGHAT and CDR2 FQNNGV come from the germline V gene. The CDR3 is made up of 15 amino acids. The CDR3 spells CASSLVGGGWETQYF. CDR3 DNA: TGTGCCAGCAGCTTAGTTGGAGGGGGCTGGGAGACCCAGTACTTC.

This chain joins TRBV2 and TRBJ1-5; D ambiguous. The V and J ends lost 5 bases and 2 bases respectively, with 10 bases between them. The CDR3 runs to 14 residues. From germline, CDR1 is SNHLY and CDR2 FYNNEI. CDR3 nucleotides: TGTGCCAGCAGTCGTGATGCGGGCAATCAGCCCCAGCATTTT. Translating it yields CASSRDAGNQPQHF.

The rearrangement joins TRBV5-6 to TRBJ1-3, with D possibly matching TRBD1 (6 bases). Looked up from germline, CDR1 is SGHDT and CDR2 is YYEEEE. Trimming shortened V by 2 bases and J by 0 bases, and 9 bases separated the two germline ends. The CDR3 is 15 residues long. The CDR3 sequence is CASSFVTGSGNTIYF. The CDR3 DNA is TGTGCCAGCAGCTTCGTGACAGGCTCTGGAAACACCATATATTTT.

This sequence joins TRBV29-1 and TRBJ1-1; 8 nucleotides agree with TRBD1. V gave up 5 bases and J gave up 0 bases; unmatched junction bases: 2. CDR1 SQVTM and CDR2 ANQGSEA come from the germline V gene. The CDR3 length is 13 residues. CDR3 nucleotides: TGCAGCGTTCACAGGGGGGTGAACACTGAAGCTTTCTTT. It codes for CSVHRGVNTEAFF.

CDR3 coding DNA: TGCAGTGCTAGTTTGGCAGGGGGTGGCACCGGGGAGCTGTTTTTT. Protein product: CSASLAGGGTGELFF. The chain combines TRBV20-1 with TRBJ2-2, with 7 bases matching TRBD1. This CDR3 comprises 15 residues. Germline values: CDR1 DFQATT, CDR2 SNEGSKA (reference sequence). The V segment lost 3 bases and the J segment 4 bases; nucleotides outside the gene matches: 8.

The chain recombines TRBV5-1 with TRBJ1-4, with D perhaps matching TRBD1 (6 bases). There are 12 residues in the CDR3. Germline CDR1 is SGHRS and CDR2 is YFSETQ. V lost 7 bases, J lost 4 bases, and 8 bases lay in between. The CDR3 region is CASRDNNEKLFF. The CDR3 nucleotides read TGCGCCAGCCGGGACAATAATGAAAAACTGTTTTTT.

The J gene is TRBJ2-3, the V gene TRBV20-1; D call uncertain. V shed 3 bases and J shed 4 bases, with 8 bases lying between them. The CDR3 consists of 12 residues. The germline V gene has CDR1 DFQATT and CDR2 SNEGSKA (reference sequence). CDR3 nucleotide sequence: TGCAGTGCTAGTCTCACGGCAGATACGCAGTATTTT. This translates into CSASLTADTQYF.

The chain has TRBV7-9 and TRBJ2-3, with TRBD1 matching over 10 bases. The CDR3 is 17 amino acids. V dropped 5 bases and J dropped 4; count of bases not matched to a gene: 12. CDR1 and CDR2 (germline): SEHNR, FQNEAQ (reference sequence). Here the CDR3 reads CASSTRAGQGEADTQYF. Written as DNA, the CDR3 is TGTGCCAGCAGCACAAGAGCCGGACAGGGGGAAGCAGATACGCAGTATTTT.

The V gene is TRBV27, the J gene TRBJ1-2, with 7 bases aligning to TRBD1. After removal of 6 bases from V and 8 bases from J, the junction contained 24 bases not matched to a gene. The CDR3 consists of 18 residues. The germline V gene encodes CDR1 MNHEY and CDR2 SMNVEV (reference sequence). The CDR3 sequence is CASRHASGTVWGLGGYTF. CDR3 nucleotides: TGTGCCAGCAGGCACGCCTCCGGGACAGTCTGGGGTCTCGGGGGCTACACCTTC.

This CDR3 is CASSNRKGHGSPLHF. CDR3 sequence (DNA): TGTGCCAGCAGCAATAGGAAGGGACACGGTTCACCCCTCCACTTT. The chain uses TRBV5-5 and TRBJ1-6; weak D call: TRBD1 (6 bases). V was cut by 4 bases and J by 9 bases, with 17 bases left in between. The CDR3 extends over 15 amino acids. Germline CDR1 SGHKS, CDR2 YYEKEE (reference sequence).

The chain joins TRBV5-1 to TRBJ2-7; TRBD2 matches at 12 bases. Germline V gene data show CDR1 as SGHRS and CDR2 as YFSETQ. After removal of 2 bases from V and 7 bases from J, the junction contained 7 bases not matched to a gene. The CDR3 covers 15 residues. DNA of the CDR3: TGCGCCAGCAGCTTCCTAGCGGGGGGGCCTAAGGAGCAGTACTTC. Translation gives CASSFLAGGPKEQYF.

This clone has only a few counts. The rearrangement links TRBV2 to TRBJ1-1; TRBD1 is a possible D gene (6 bases). V was trimmed by 9 bases and J by 0 bases, leaving 14 bases between them. The CDR3 contains 14 residues. The germline V gene has CDR1 SNHLY and CDR2 FYNNEI. The CDR3 is CARRQGTMNTEAFF. CDR3 DNA: TGTGCCAGAAGGCAGGGGACTATGAACACTGAAGCTTTCTTT.

The rearrangement links TRBV10-3 to TRBJ1-2, with D possibly matching TRBD1 (6 bases). This CDR3 region has 13 residues. Between the trimmed V and J ends, which lost 3 bases and 8 bases, there was a span of 13 bases. In germline, CDR1 is ENHRY, CDR2 SYGVKD. The DNA for the CDR3 is TGTGCCATCAGTGATAGGGGGACGGAAGGCTACACCTTC. It translates to CAISDRGTEGYTF.

The V gene is TRBV28, the J gene TRBJ1-5, with D possibly being TRBD1 (6 bases). V was shortened by 10 bases and J by 4 bases, with 14 bases between the two germline ends. Germline lookup yields CDR1 MDHEN and CDR2 SYDVKM. The CDR3 is made up of 13 amino acids. The CDR3 region is CATWRGGNQPQHF. DNA for the CDR3: TGTGCCACCTGGAGGGGGGGTAATCAGCCCCAGCATTTT. Looking up the rest from reference TRBV28 and TRBJ1-5 gives the full variable domain: DVKVTQSSRYLVKRTGEKVFLECVQDMDHENMFWYRQDPGLGLRLIYFSYDVKMKEKGDIPEGYSVSREKKERFSLILESASTNQTSMYLCATWRGGNQPQHFGDGTRLSIL.

This clone appeared once. This chain uses TRBV24-1 with TRBJ2-1, with TRBD2 matching over 9 bases. The germline gives CDR1 KGHDR, CDR2 SFDVKD. The V and J ends lost 4 bases and 4 bases, in that order; junction bases with no gene match: 7. This CDR3 contains 16 residues. The CDR3 sequence is CATSEGSGGTYNEQFF. CDR3 DNA sequence: TGTGCCACCAGTGAAGGCAGCGGGGGGACGTACAATGAGCAGTTCTTC.

This clone was counted once. Other DNA sequences in the same sample also yield this CDR3. This chain links TRBV7-3 with TRBJ1-1; the D gene is possibly TRBD1 (5 bases). CDR3 length equals 13 residues. Trimming removed 4 bases from V and 1 base from J, with 7 bases in between. Germline V lookup: CDR1 SGHTA, CDR2 FQGTGA. The CDR3 loop reads CASSSQGNTEAFF. CDR3 sequence (DNA): TGTGCCAGCAGCTCCCAGGGGAACACTGAAGCTTTCTTT. Looking up the rest from reference TRBV7-3 and TRBJ1-1 gives the full variable domain: GAGVSQTPSNKVTEKGKYVELRCDPISGHTALYWYRQSLGQGPEFLIYFQGTGAADDSGLPNDRFFAVRPEGSVSTLKIQRTERGDSAVYLCASSSQGNTEAFFGQGTRLTVV.

The chain has TRBV7-8 and TRBJ1-5; the D gene is possibly TRBD1 (6 bases). The CDR3 is made up of 16 amino acids. V lost 0 bases, J lost 4 bases, and 13 bases lay in between. Germline V gene sequence: CDR1 SGHVS, CDR2 FQNEAQ. The CDR3 region has the DNA TGTGCCAGCAGCTTAGCCGCGGGCAGGGGTAATCAGCCCCAGCATTTT. Its protein is CASSLAAGRGNQPQHF.

This chain uses TRBV6-1 with TRBJ2-1, with 11 positions matching TRBD2. J was trimmed by 1 base and V by 3 bases; bases with no gene match: 2. Germline CDR1 and CDR2: MNHNS and SASEGT. The CDR3 has 16 amino acids. The CDR3 region is CASSELAGGSYNEQFF. The CDR3 DNA follows: TGTGCCAGCAGTGAGTTAGCGGGGGGGTCCTACAATGAGCAGTTCTTC.

V gene TRBV28 combines with J gene TRBJ2-4; D may be TRBD1 (5 bases). Trimming pared 2 bases from V and 7 bases from J, leaving 18 bases between. CDR3 size: 16 residues. Germline CDR1 and CDR2: MDHEN and SYDVKM. The CDR3 DNA is TGTGCCAGCAGTTTAGGTTGGGGCCCCACCGATAACATTCAGTACTTC. This codes for CASSLGWGPTDNIQYF. The full variable domain, with the rest looked up from reference TRBV28 and TRBJ2-4, is DVKVTQSSRYLVKRTGEKVFLECVQDMDHENMFWYRQDPGLGLRLIYFSYDVKMKEKGDIPEGYSVSREKKERFSLILESASTNQTSMYLCASSLGWGPTDNIQYFGAGTRLSVL.

The rearrangement uses TRBV7-6 and TRBJ2-3; TRBD1 agrees at 7 bases. Per the germline V gene, CDR1 is SGHVS and CDR2 is FNYEAQ. The length of the CDR3 is 15 residues. Trimming at V came to 5 bases and at J to 0 bases, leaving 5 bases not matched to a gene. CDR3 in DNA: TGTGCCAGCAGCCCGGGGACAGTTAGCACAGATACGCAGTATTTT. Translated, it gives CASSPGTVSTDTQYF.

Only one count was recorded for this clone. The genes are TRBV27 and TRBJ1-5; D might be TRBD1 (5 bases). Germline assignment: CDR1 MNHEY and CDR2 SMNVEV (reference sequence). The V end was cut by 8 bases, the J end by 1 base, with 18 bases between. This CDR3 has 16 amino acids. The CDR3, as DNA: TGTGCCAGCGCGTCGTCGGGGGGAGCCAGCAATCAGCCCCAGCATTTT. Protein sequence: CASASSGGASNQPQHF.

This clone appeared a single time. The chain combines TRBV5-3 with TRBJ1-2, with D unresolved. TRBV5-3 is an open reading frame whose function is uncertain. V was pared by 2 bases and J by 6 bases, with 17 bases between. CDR3 length: 15 amino acids. The CDR3 is CARSFWAGNSDGYTF. The CDR3 DNA sequence: TGTGCCAGAAGCTTCTGGGCTGGGAATAGCGATGGCTACACCTTC.

This clone was picked up one time. The V and J genes are TRBV29-1 and TRBJ2-7, with a tentative D call TRBD1 (5 bases). The germline CDR1 and CDR2 sequences are SQVTM and ANQGSEA. This CDR3 comprises 12 residues. Trimming removed 2 bases at V and 6 bases at J, with 11 bases between. This CDR3 reads CSVELSGLEQYF. CDR3 nucleotides: TGCAGCGTTGAATTATCAGGGCTCGAGCAGTACTTC.

CDR3 DNA: TGTGCCAGCAGTTACTCGGGCCCAAGGGGAAACACTGAAGCTTTCTTT. This codes for CASSYSGPRGNTEAFF. V gene TRBV6-5 combines with J gene TRBJ1-1; D might be TRBD1 (5 bases). The length of the CDR3 is 16 residues. In germline, CDR1 is MNHEY, CDR2 SVGAGI. V was pared by 0 bases and J by 2 bases, with 13 bases between.

The rearrangement joins TRBV7-9 to TRBJ1-1, with D possibly TRBD1 on 5 matching bases. Germline loops: CDR1 SEHNR, CDR2 FQNEAQ (reference sequence). Trimming took 6 bases from V and 5 from J, leaving 10 bases between them. The length of the CDR3 is 12 residues. CDR3 DNA sequence: TGTGCCAGCAGACAGGCTGGAACTGAAGCTTTCTTT. Translation: CASRQAGTEAFF.